These 29 T cell receptor beta chains were sequenced from one sample in a study of blood T cell repertoires in COVID-19. Using immunoSEQ multiplex PCR, the repertoire was profiled, and TCRdb retains in-frame clones only, with some absent. Among around 300,000 clones listed, 75% to 90% were seen once. Sequenced: peripheral blood. The receptors stem from a woman aged 25 to 39 with active or convalescent COVID-19.

This clone was seen once. Here the CDR3 reads CASSTEFSASTDTQYF. CDR3 nucleotide sequence: TGCGCCAGCAGCACTGAGTTTTCTGCTAGCACAGATACGCAGTATTTT. The genes are TRBV5-1 and TRBJ2-3; D ambiguous. Germline values: CDR1 SGHRS, CDR2 YFSETQ. V was trimmed by 4 bases and J by 0 bases, leaving 15 bases between them. The CDR3 totals 16 residues.

This chain connects TRBV5-4 to TRBJ2-2, with D uncertain. V lost 1 base and J 2 bases, leaving 12 bases between the germline ends. Germline V lookup: CDR1 SGHNT, CDR2 YYREEE (reference sequence). The CDR3 is 16 residues long. The CDR3 nucleotides read TGTGCCAGCAGCTTGAATGTCCGGGTAAACACCGGGGAGCTGTTTTTT. Its protein product is CASSLNVRVNTGELFF.

The rearrangement links TRBV6-2 or TRBV6-3 to TRBJ1-1; D unclear. The CDR3 has 13 amino acids. In germline, CDR1 is MNHEY, CDR2 SVGEGT. The V gene lost 0 bases and the J gene lost 5 bases, with 7 bases spanning the gap. CDR3 DNA: TGTGCCAGCAGTTACTCGAGACTGACTGAAGCTTTCTTT. Amino acids: CASSYSRLTEAFF.

V usage is TRBV30 and J usage is TRBJ2-3; 10 positions match TRBD2. Germline trimming cut 2 bases from V and 13 bases from J; bases unmatched to any gene: 12. CDR1 and CDR2 from the germline V gene are GTSNPN and SVGIG (reference sequence). This CDR3 region has 14 residues. In nucleotides, the CDR3 is TGTGCCTGGAGTCCCCTAGCGGGGGCCCGCCCCGAGTATTTT. Its translation: CAWSPLAGARPEYF.

The V call is TRBV28, the J call TRBJ1-1, with D tentatively TRBD1 (6 bases). The CDR3 extends over 15 amino acids. CDR1 is MDHEN and CDR2 is SYDVKM in the germline V gene. V was shortened by 2 bases and J by 1 base, with 11 bases between the two germline ends. The CDR3 region is CASSLGGPPNTEAFF. The DNA for the CDR3 is TGTGCCAGCAGTTTAGGGGGCCCCCCGAACACTGAAGCTTTCTTT.

This clone turned up a few times. This sequence joins TRBV12-3 or TRBV12-4 and TRBJ1-5; TRBD1 agrees at 8 bases. This CDR3 contains 13 residues. Trimming removed 6 bases from V and 4 bases from J; junction bases left unmatched: 2. The CDR3 nucleotides are TGTGCCAGCAGGGGACAGGAGAATCAGCCCCAGCATTTT. Its protein product is CASRGQENQPQHF.

The chain recombines TRBV6-5 with TRBJ2-7; possibly TRBD2 for D (6 bases). CDR1 and CDR2 (germline): MNHEY, SVGAGI. The V end was cut by 10 bases, the J end by 0 bases, with 16 bases between. The CDR3 runs to 14 residues. The CDR3 sequence: CATGAGANSYEQYF. The CDR3, as DNA: TGTGCCACGGGAGCCGGGGCTAACTCCTACGAGCAGTACTTC.

The rearrangement joins TRBV5-1 to TRBJ2-3; 7 bases are a match to TRBD1. V was clipped by 5 bases and J by 1 base; unmatched bases: 4. CDR3 size: 14 residues. The germline V gene has CDR1 SGHRS and CDR2 YFSETQ. CDR3 in amino acids: CASRAGTGTDTQYF. CDR3 sequence (DNA): TGCGCCAGCAGGGCCGGGACAGGCACAGATACGCAGTATTTT.

This clone was seen a few times. This chain connects TRBV29-1 to TRBJ1-1; possibly TRBD1 for D (5 bases). The CDR3 has 12 residues. With 4 bases removed from V and 1 base from J, the gap between germline ends came to 7 bases. Germline lookup yields CDR1 SQVTM and CDR2 ANQGSEA. The CDR3 reads CSVAGGNTEAFF. As DNA, the CDR3 is TGCAGCGTTGCCGGGGGGAACACTGAAGCTTTCTTT.

Only one count was recorded for this clone. The CDR3 loop reads CASRTVTNEKLFF. The CDR3 DNA reads as TGCGCCAGCAGGACAGTAACTAATGAAAAACTGTTTTTT. The chain couples TRBV5-1 to TRBJ1-4; tentatively, D is TRBD1 (5 bases). CDR1 and CDR2 (germline): SGHRS, YFSETQ. Trimming shortened V by 5 bases and J by 1 base, and 6 bases separated the two germline ends. This CDR3 has 13 residues.

V and J are TRBV7-2 and TRBJ2-3; 8 nucleotides match TRBD2. CDR1 and CDR2 (germline): SGHTA, FQGNSA. The CDR3 totals 15 residues. J was trimmed by 2 bases and V by 1 base; bases with no gene match: 2. The CDR3 reads CASSLGLAITDTQYF. CDR3 DNA: TGTGCCAGCAGCTTAGGACTAGCGATCACAGATACGCAGTATTTT.

The chain recombines TRBV28 with TRBJ2-4, with D possibly being TRBD1 (6 bases). Germline lookup yields CDR1 MDHEN and CDR2 SYDVKM. V dropped 5 bases and J dropped 0 bases, with 14 bases sitting between them. CDR3 length: 16 residues. Here the CDR3 DNA reads TGTGCCAGCAGTCCCACGGGACAAGGAGCCAAAAACATTCAGTACTTC. This codes for CASSPTGQGAKNIQYF.

The chain recombines TRBV19 with TRBJ1-2; D remains unclear. V lost 7 bases, J lost 5 bases, and 14 bases lay in between. The CDR3 sequence is 13 residues long. Germline V gives CDR1 LNHDA, CDR2 SQIVND (reference sequence). Here the CDR3 DNA reads TGTGCCAGTACGGCTGAAGAGGGATATGGCTACACCTTC. Translation: CASTAEEGYGYTF. Drawing the rest from reference TRBV19 and TRBJ1-2, the complete variable domain is DGGITQSPKYLFRKEGQNVTLSCEQNLNHDAMYWYRQDPGQGLRLIYYSQIVNDFQKGDIAEGYSVSREKKESFPLTVTSAQKNPTAFYLCASTAEEGYGYTFGSGTRLTVV.

This chain joins TRBV9 and TRBJ2-2; D uncertain. The ends were cut back, 4 bases at V and 0 bases at J, with 10 bases in the middle. The CDR3 consists of 15 residues. Germline V gene sequence: CDR1 SGDLS, CDR2 YYNGEE. The DNA for the CDR3 is TGTGCCAGCAGCCCGATAACAGCGAACACCGGGGAGCTGTTTTTT. Translation: CASSPITANTGELFF.

This clone has just one count. The chain joins TRBV6-5 to TRBJ2-3; TRBD1 matches at 7 bases. The ends lost 2 bases at V and 0 bases at J; junction bases unmatched: 2. Germline-derived CDR1 and CDR2 are MNHEY and SVGAGI. The CDR3 has 15 residues. CDR3 sequence reads: CASSYPQGSTDTQYF. CDR3 bases: TGTGCCAGCAGTTACCCACAGGGGAGCACAGATACGCAGTATTTT.

This chain uses TRBV4-1 with TRBJ1-4; TRBD1 aligns across 10 bases. This CDR3 region has 14 residues. V dropped 3 bases and J dropped 6; count of bases not matched to a gene: 1. CDR1 MGHRA and CDR2 YSYEKL come from the germline V gene. The CDR3 nucleotides are TGCGCCAGCAGCCAGGGACAGGGGTATGAAAAACTGTTTTTT. This codes for CASSQGQGYEKLFF.

The chain couples TRBV5-1 to TRBJ1-6, with D unclear. V was pared by 0 bases and J by 0 bases, with 7 bases between. The CDR3 is 16 amino acids. CDR1 and CDR2 (germline): SGHRS, YFSETQ. CDR3 DNA: TGCGCCAGCAGCTTGGGCCAGGCCTCCTATAATTCACCCCTCCACTTT. It yields the protein CASSLGQASYNSPLHF. The variable domain in full, completed from reference TRBV5-1 and TRBJ1-6, reads KAGVTQTPRYLIKTRGQQVTLSCSPISGHRSVSWYQQTPGQGLQFLFEYFSETQRNKGNFPGRFSGRQFSNSRSEMNVSTLELGDSALYLCASSLGQASYNSPLHFGNGTRLTVT.

The V call is TRBV4-3, the J call TRBJ1-5, with D unresolved. V was clipped by 0 bases and J by 7 bases, with 7 bases between them. The CDR3 is 13 residues long. Germline CDR1 and CDR2: LGHNA and YSLEER. The CDR3 loop reads CASSQDRGQPQHF. The CDR3, as DNA: TGCGCCAGCAGCCAAGATCGAGGGCAGCCCCAGCATTTT.

CDR3 DNA: TGTGCCAGCAGCGTGACTTCCGATACGCAGTATTTT. Translation: CASSVTSDTQYF. This chain joins TRBV9 and TRBJ2-3; no definite D call. The CDR3 sequence is 12 residues long. The V gene lost 2 bases and the J gene lost 6 bases, with 7 bases spanning the gap. In germline, CDR1 is SGDLS, CDR2 YYNGEE.

The chain joins TRBV5-1 to TRBJ2-5, with D perhaps TRBD2 (7 bases). Trimming shortened V by 0 bases and J by 5 bases, and 17 bases separated the two germline ends. The CDR3 has 16 amino acids. Germline lookup yields CDR1 SGHRS and CDR2 YFSETQ. CDR3 sequence: CASSLAYGGARETQYF. CDR3 DNA sequence: TGCGCCAGCAGCTTGGCCTATGGGGGGGCGCGGGAGACCCAGTACTTC. The full variable domain, rest sourced from reference TRBV5-1 and TRBJ2-5, is KAGVTQTPRYLIKTRGQQVTLSCSPISGHRSVSWYQQTPGQGLQFLFEYFSETQRNKGNFPGRFSGRQFSNSRSEMNVSTLELGDSALYLCASSLAYGGARETQYFGPGTRLLVL.

There are a few counts of this clone. The CDR3 is CATSRDRGDNSPLHF. For the CDR3, the DNA is TGTGCCACCAGCAGAGATAGGGGTGACAATTCACCCCTCCACTTT. The chain employs TRBV15 and TRBJ1-6, with D possibly being TRBD1 (5 bases). Trimming took off 0 bases at V and 7 bases at J, with 10 bases between the two ends. Germline V CDR1 and CDR2: LNHNV, YYDKDF (reference sequence). This CDR3 is 15 amino acids long.

The CDR3 DNA reads as TGTGCCAGCAGTTTCGGGCAGGGGGACAGGGAGCAGTTCTTC. Its translation is CASSFGQGDREQFF. J is TRBJ2-1 and V is TRBV27; TRBD1 matches at 8 bases. J was trimmed by 10 bases and V by 3 bases; bases with no gene match: 8. The CDR3 contains 14 residues. Germline CDR1 reads MNHEY; CDR2 reads SMNVEV (reference sequence).

V is TRBV5-4 and J is TRBJ2-6; 8 bases agree with TRBD1. This CDR3 has 18 amino acids. V dropped 1 base and J dropped 4; count of bases not matched to a gene: 10. Germline CDR1 is SGHNT and CDR2 is YYREEE (reference sequence). The CDR3 DNA sequence: TGTGCCAGCAGCTTGCCGGCAGGGGGCCCACTCGGGGCCAACGTCCTGACTTTC. Its translation is CASSLPAGGPLGANVLTF.

J is TRBJ1-1 and V is TRBV9; TRBD1 matches at 10 bases. Germline V gene data show CDR1 as SGDLS and CDR2 as YYNGEE. Germline trimming cut 2 bases from V and 5 bases from J; bases unmatched to any gene: 6. The CDR3 runs to 15 residues. The CDR3 is CASSVLDRGRTEAFF. CDR3 nucleotide sequence: TGTGCCAGCAGCGTCTTAGACAGGGGGCGGACTGAAGCTTTCTTT.

The chain recombines TRBV5-8 with TRBJ1-6; possibly TRBD1 for D (6 bases). CDR3 size: 15 residues. The V gene lost 6 bases and the J gene lost 0 bases, with 10 bases spanning the gap. CDR1 SGHTS and CDR2 YDEGEE come from the germline V gene. This CDR3 is CASKIRGSYNSPLHF. CDR3 sequence (DNA): TGTGCCAGCAAGATCAGGGGCTCCTATAATTCACCCCTCCACTTT.

The rearrangement joins TRBV4-3 to TRBJ2-7; the match to TRBD1 covers 9 bases. Germline V gene lookup returns CDR1 LGHNA and CDR2 YSLEER. There are 16 residues in the CDR3. V was pared by 4 bases and J by 0 bases, with 7 bases of the junction left unmatched. The CDR3 reads CASSRQTGGSSYEQYF. The CDR3 DNA follows: TGCGCCAGCAGCCGGCAAACAGGGGGCTCCTCCTACGAGCAGTACTTC.

This clone showed up just once. This sequence joins TRBV5-4 and TRBJ1-1, with 8 bases lining up with TRBD1. The CDR3 covers 13 residues. Trimming at V came to 4 bases and at J to 3 bases, leaving 2 bases not matched to a gene. Germline assignment: CDR1 SGHNT and CDR2 YYREEE (reference sequence). CDR3 DNA: TGTGCCAGCAGCCCGGACAGGGACACTGAAGCTTTCTTT. Its protein product is CASSPDRDTEAFF.

The chain recombines TRBV15 with TRBJ1-4; D may be TRBD1 (6 bases). CDR1 and CDR2 (germline): LNHNV, YYDKDF (reference sequence). Trimming took off 4 bases at V and 2 bases at J, with 17 bases between the two ends. The CDR3 runs to 17 residues. The CDR3 coding sequence is TGTGCCACCAGCACGTCGCCGGGACATATCACTAATGAAAAACTGTTTTTT. Translated, it gives CATSTSPGHITNEKLFF.

The CDR3 nucleotides read TGTGCCAGCAGAGCGACAGGGGCATTCGTTGGCTACACCTTC. It yields the protein CASRATGAFVGYTF. The chain carries TRBV6-5 and TRBJ1-2, with TRBD1 matching 8 bases. Trimming removed 6 bases from V and 7 bases from J; junction bases left unmatched: 10. This CDR3 has 14 amino acids. Germline values: CDR1 MNHEY, CDR2 SVGAGI.